Listed below are T cell receptor beta chains from one sample, sequenced in a study of T cells in localized non-small cell lung cancer. The assay was immunoSEQ multiplex PCR, and TCRdb's table has in-frame clones only and misses some. The table has 35,000 to 50,000 clones, approximately 86% seen once. The specimen was peripheral blood, collected before any cancer treatment. All receptors come from a man aged 35-69 years with stage I lung adenocarcinoma. Both conserved end residues are part of each CDR3. D genes are given only for firm matches. Clone size is shown for a subset of rows, as once, few, many or a class of expanded clone.

>TRBJ2-7|13|NA|TRBD2|TRBV6-6
TGTGCCAGCAGCCTAGCGGAGACTTACGAGCAGTACTTC
CASSLAETYEQYF
>TRBJ2-2|13|NA|TRBD1|TRBV28
TGTGCCAGCAGTTACAGGGGGTCAGGGGAGCTGTTTTTT
CASSYRGSGELFF
>TRBJ1-4|14|NA|NA|TRBV4-3
TGCGCCAGCAGCCCAACACCAACTAATGAAAAACTGTTTTTT
CASSPTPTNEKLFF
>TRBJ2-5|13|NA|NA|TRBV7-3
TGTGCCAGCAGCTTCCGGGATGAGGGGACCCAGTACTTC
CASSFRDEGTQYF
>TRBJ2-1|17|NA|NA|TRBV11-2
TGTGCCAGCAGCAACCCATCTGGCGTGTTAGTATACAATGAGCAGTTCTTC
CASSNPSGVLVYNEQFF
>TRBJ2-2|18|NA|TRBD2|TRBV11-3
TGTGCCAGCAGCCTACCCCCTTCGACTAGCGGGAGCACCGGGGAGCTGTTTTTT
CASSLPPSTSGSTGELFF
>TRBJ2-5|16|NA|NA|TRBV28
TGTGCCAGCAGTTCACCGACCGGGACCGGAGAGGAGACCCAGTACTTC
CASSSPTGTGEETQYF
>TRBJ2-2|16|once|NA|TRBV7-2
TGTGCCAGCAGCTTTAGCACACAGGGAAGGACCGGGGAGCTGTTTTTT
CASSFSTQGRTGELFF
>TRBJ2-1|15|NA|TRBD1|TRBV28
TGTGCCAGCAGTCGCAGACAGGGACCCTACAATGAGCAGTTCTTC
CASSRRQGPYNEQFF
>TRBJ2-1|16|once|NA|TRBV7-3
TGTGCCAGCAGCTTATCGGGGAGCGGATACGACAATGAGCAGTTCTTC
CASSLSGSGYDNEQFF
>TRBJ1-5|13|NA|NA|TRBV7-6
TGTGCCAGCAGCTTAGCGGTCAATCAGCCCCAGCATTTT
CASSLAVNQPQHF
>TRBJ2-2|19|NA|TRBD1|TRBV7-6
TGTGCCAGCAGCTATACCCGGGACAGGGACGCTGCGGCTGCCGGGGAGCTGTTTTTT
CASSYTRDRDAAAAGELFF
>TRBJ2-3|14|NA|TRBD1|TRBV7-7
TGTGCTAGCAGCTTAACAGGGGGCACAGATACGCAGTATTTT
CASSLTGGTDTQYF
>TRBJ2-3|15|NA|TRBD2|TRBV18
TGTGCCAGCTCACTAGCGGGAGGCCCCACAGATACGCAGTATTTT
CASSLAGGPTDTQYF
>TRBJ1-2|13|NA|NA|TRBV25-1
TGTGCCAGCAGTGCTACAGGGTCCTATGGCTACACCTTC
CASSATGSYGYTF
>TRBJ2-1|14|NA|NA|TRBV6-6
TGTGCCAGCAGTTACTACGCAGGGGCGGATGAGCAGTTCTTC
CASSYYAGADEQFF
>TRBJ2-5|15|NA|TRBD2|TRBV7-2
TGTGCCAGCAGCCGAACCAGCGGGACCCAAGAGACCCAGTACTTC
CASSRTSGTQETQYF
>TRBJ2-7|14|NA|NA|TRBV29-1
TGCAGCGTTTCGAAAGGGGCAGGGTTCTACGAGCAGTACTTC
CSVSKGAGFYEQYF
>TRBJ1-6|15|NA|NA|TRBV9
TGTGCCAGCAGCGTAGCGCGGGGCACGGGGTCACCCCTCCACTTT
CASSVARGTGSPLHF